The source of this T cell receptor (beta chain) is a study of T cell repertoires in cytomegalovirus infection (dated 2019 in TCRdb). Regarding the research as a whole: The peptide stimulations were aimed at well-studied HLA-B-restricted epitopes as well as recently identified HLA-C-restricted CMV epitopes, whose presentation resists viral immunomodulation. The HLA type of each donor mattered for the analysis, because public TCR beta signatures pointed to carriage of CMV infection along with the matching HLA type. Summary of the overall study and its limitations: The ex vivo response was dominated by HLA-C-restricted CMV-specific TCR beta clonotypes, which also provided the single most frequent clonotype in two of eight donors. Cumulative frequency of public TCR beta family members discriminated carriers of CMV infection plus the relevant HLA type in this cohort and an independent approximately 400-donor cohort.

What the treatment or condition label conveys for this sample: in vitro stimulation with specific CMV peptide epitopes to enrich CMV-specific T cells. This clonotype was seen repeatedly, ten times or more. Which antigen it targets is not known. Qualities for individual bases were not recorded, and no much larger clone is one base off. Ends trimmed: V by 5 bases, J by 3 bases; bases unmatched to a gene: 13. Reading from cysteine to phenylalanine, the CDR3 counts 18 amino acids. Only the CDR3 portion is preserved as DNA: 54 bases, with reading frame beginning at the first base. The germline V gene gives CDR1 as SGHTA and CDR2 as FQGNSA. The data were produced on an Illumina HiSeq 1500. TCRdb trimmed public reads at Q25 via fastp, called clones via MiXCR and kept in-frame beta chains. Rows matching on CDR3 protein sequence are summarized as one entry with the most common DNA and genes. The table for this sample lists about 700,000 distinct CDR3 sequences; approximately 33% of them were counted only once. 15% to 20% of the sample is taken by the ten largest.

The sample consisted of cultured PBMCs, taken from culture after CMV antigen stimulation. The V and J genes are TRBV7-2 and TRBJ1-2; TRBD1 matches 12 bases in the middle. This receptor was obtained from a human donor in good health (CMV status not recorded). Some clones in this sample may be carry-over from other donors' samples. The CDR3 protein sequence reads: CASSPPGTGGNRDYGYTF. The nucleotide sequence reads TGTGCCAGCAGCCCGCCCGGGACAGGGGGCAATCGGGACTATGGCTACACCTTC.